This T cell receptor beta chain was obtained from a study of T cell repertoires in cytomegalovirus infection. Study as a whole: Carrying CMV and the relevant HLA type showed in public TCR beta signatures.

To note about this clonotype: Its antigen remains unidentified.

Notes on the study in general: Clonotype analysis showed dominance of the ex vivo response by HLA-C-restricted CMV-specific TCR beta clonotypes. Carriers of CMV plus the relevant HLA were identified by cumulative public TCR beta family frequency.

TCRdb re-called the reads through MiXCR, storing one row per CDR3 protein. The sample includes approximately 750,000 distinct CDR3 sequences, 35% to 45% of them seen just once. This CDR3 spans 13 amino acids. Between the trimmed V and J ends, which lost 3 bases and 8 bases, there was a span of 11 bases. Per germline, CDR1 SGHTA and CDR2 FQGNSA. The clonotype was recovered from a human donor in good health (CMV status not recorded). Some clones in this sample may be carry-over from other donors' samples. This chain joins TRBV7-2 and TRBJ1-5, with D tentatively TRBD1 (6 bases). Sequencing was done on a sample of PBMCs. Written as DNA, the CDR3 is TGTGCCAGCAGCTTCGTCAGGGGTGAGCCCCAGCATTTT. This gives the protein CASSFVRGEPQHF.